The TCR beta chain described here comes from a study of human T cells and chemical hapten exposure. Study-level points and caveats: Donors in the study had alopecia, meaning their immune response may differ from healthy people's. A positive correlation with patch test score was found for PT1 expanded TCR counts.

Concerning this clonotype itself: What it binds is unknown.

V lost 0 bases to trimming and J lost 7 bases, with 16 bases between them. The CDR3 length is 15 residues. Germline CDR1 reads DFQATT; CDR2 reads SNEGSKA (reference sequence). Time point: pre-sensitization, week 0. Treatment reported: therapeutic diphenylcyclopropenone sensitization with weekly scalp DPC. In TCRdb, the RACE reads were re-called with MiXCR into one record per CDR3 protein. The data contain about 380,000 distinct CDR3 sequences, about 5.1% of them singletons. Source: whole blood, taken in connection with sensitization to the hapten diphenylcyclopropenone (DPC). The receptor comes from a woman aged 45-60 years with alopecia areata. Some clones in this sample may be carry-over from other donors' samples. The chain is built from TRBV20-1 and TRBJ2-1; D remains ambiguous. The CDR3 DNA follows: TGCAGTGCTAGAGATCACCCGGTCCCGGGTAATGAGCAGTTCTTC. Translating gives CSARDHPVPGNEQFF.